This T cell receptor (beta chain) was observed in a study of response to subunit inactivated influenza vaccine. Losses at the gene ends were 7 bases for V and 9 bases for J; bases not matched to a gene: 16. The CDR3 totals 16 residues. This clonotype was observed at least ten times. TCRdb called the RT-PCR reads again in MiXCR, with one record for every CDR3 protein. The data hold just under 550,000 distinct CDR3 sequences, with roughly 23% observed a single time. The sample was also linked to a second study, of T cells expressing NK-cell markers. From that study: 5'RACE template switching built TCR beta cDNA with unique molecular identifiers.

Specimen: CD4+ T cells sorted from PBMCs, collected 11 to 12 days after vaccination. This sequence joins TRBV12-3 or TRBV12-4 and TRBJ2-4; TRBD1 agrees at 9 bases. The clonotype was recovered from a man between 50 and 59 years old who received an inactivated influenza vaccine. For the CDR3, the DNA is TGTGCCAGCACCACTTCTTTTTCTTGGACAGGGGCCATTCAGTACTTC. Amino acid sequence: CASTTSFSWTGAIQYF.